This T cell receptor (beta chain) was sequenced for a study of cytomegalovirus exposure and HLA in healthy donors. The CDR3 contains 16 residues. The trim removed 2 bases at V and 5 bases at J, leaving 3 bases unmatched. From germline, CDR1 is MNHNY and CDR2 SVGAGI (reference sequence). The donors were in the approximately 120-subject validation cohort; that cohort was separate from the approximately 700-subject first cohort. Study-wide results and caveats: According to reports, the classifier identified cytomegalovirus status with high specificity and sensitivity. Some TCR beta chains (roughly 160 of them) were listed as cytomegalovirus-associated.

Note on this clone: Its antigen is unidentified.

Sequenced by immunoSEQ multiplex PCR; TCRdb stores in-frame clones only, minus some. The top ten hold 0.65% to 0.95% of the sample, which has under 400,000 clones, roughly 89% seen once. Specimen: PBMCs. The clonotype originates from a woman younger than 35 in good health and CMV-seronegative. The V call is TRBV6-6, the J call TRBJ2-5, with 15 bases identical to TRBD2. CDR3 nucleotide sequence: TGTGCCAGCAGTTACGGGACTAGCGGGGGGACGGAGACCCAGTACTTC. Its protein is CASSYGTSGGTETQYF.